This T cell receptor delta chain was sequenced in a study of delta chains in infants with herpesvirus infections. This clone is labeled large. Its antigen remains unidentified. Study findings and constraints: Among 18 CMV-infected infants, several showed the public Vdelta1 clonotype. No race- or environment-matched controls existed, and samples were few.

Reverse transcription of PBMC RNA used primers specific for the gamma and delta chains. TCRdb reprocessed the RT-PCR reads through CATT. The repertoire consists of several hundred delta-chain clones, with just under 40% occurring once and the leading ten covering about a sixth. The CDR3 length is 21 residues. Unmatched junction bases numbered 24, after V lost 1 base and J lost 7 bases. Looked up from germline, CDR1 is TSWWSYY and CDR2 is QGS. This TCR was sampled from a human donor who was a Ugandan infant, either HIV-exposed or HIV-unexposed (not recorded which). This specimen was peripheral blood, taken at time point 3 of longitudinal follow-up. The rearrangement uses TRDV1 and TRDJ1; 10 bases align to TRDD3. In DNA form, the CDR3 reads TGTGCTCTTGGGGAACCCCCTTTGAGTACTGGGGGATTTCGAATGAATTTTAAACTCATCTTT. Translating gives CALGEPPLSTGGFRMNFKLIF.